This TCR beta chain was found in a study of blood T cell repertoires in COVID-19 (dated by TCRdb to about 2020). About the investigation overall: Collaborator samples came from the United States, Italy and Spain and covered acute and convalescent phases of COVID-19. The prospective study material was composed of cDNA or gDNA derived from T cells, B-cell-depleted T cells, or PBMCs. Deeply sampled blood TCRbeta repertoires from subjects exposed to, actively infected with, or recovered from COVID-19 were included in the dataset. A freely available public database, intended as a resource for researchers studying the immune response to SARS-CoV-2, is where the repertoires were released. Samples came from the ongoing ImmuneRACE study (first 160 participants) plus 1,254 subjects from 6 global collaborators. A de-identified subject ID, COVID-19 status, age in years and sex were almost always included in the sample metadata. HLA class I and class II types, where available, came from metadata supplied by the sample provider rather than from assay-based typing.

TCRbeta CDR3 regions were amplified from genomic DNA by means of the immunoSEQ Assay, a bias-controlled multiplex PCR. In the authors' own workflow: The number of nucleated cells in each sample was estimated from the amplification of reference gene primers within the assay. To quantify the absolute abundance of each unique TCRbeta CDR3 rearrangement, sequence reads were collapsed and filtered. For each sample, productive Simpson clonality was calculated as the square root of Simpson's diversity index across productive rearrangements. The immuneACCESS repertoire file appears here via TCRdb, limited to in-frame rearrangements. These files lack a portion of the clones; in checked studies, under half of the deficit traces to unresolved V genes, and the cause of the others is not known. V and J calls and clone size are as listed in that table; D and trimming were resolved from the DNA. This sample lists about 160,000 clones; approximately 88% were detected once. The ten largest account for roughly 3.9% of the sample.

In the case of this clone: Its antigen is currently not known. Base qualities are not at hand, and no much larger clone is one base apart.

Broader findings and caveats from the paper: How much clinical and demographic metadata was included differed by source and by participant, and the metadata was provided uncurated.

A second Seattle source provided samples from volunteer blood donors who had recovered from COVID-19. Whole blood was collected in K2EDTA tubes by collaborating institutions according to the institutions' own protocols. Collaborator samples were shipped for TCRbeta analysis as frozen whole blood, isolated PBMCs, or DNA extracted from either sample type. This sequence was found in a woman aged 55-75 years who had recovered from COVID-19. What was sequenced was peripheral blood.

This receptor has the CDR3 CAWSASFYEQYF. The DNA is TGTGCCTGGAGTGCGAGTTTCTACGAGCAGTACTTC. This sequence uses TRBV30 and TRBJ2-7, with the D gene too uncertain to name. The V end loses 1 base and the J end loses 3 bases, and a stretch of 7 bases separates them. The germline V gene (reference sequence) gives CDR1 as GTSNPN and CDR2 as SVGIG. The CDR3 spans 12 residues, from the cysteine through the phenylalanine. Of the read, only the CDR3 DNA is kept; its 36 bases are in frame from base 1.